A single sample gave rise to the 18 T cell receptor beta chains below, sequenced in a study of cytotoxic CD8 clonotypes in ibrutinib-treated CLL. TCRdb's table, derived via immunoSEQ multiplex PCR, lists solely in-frame clones and lacks some. The table lists hundreds of thousands of clones, 70% of them singletons. The sample consisted of PBMCs, taken after 24 months of ibrutinib treatment. These receptor sequences come from a human donor with chronic lymphocytic leukemia.

The chain is built from TRBV2 and TRBJ1-2, with D unresolved. In germline, CDR1 is SNHLY, CDR2 FYNNEI. V lost 6 bases and J lost 8, with 16 bases in between. This CDR3 has 13 residues. CDR3 sequence reads: CASRVGEGLGYTF. The CDR3 coding sequence is TGTGCCAGCAGGGTGGGAGAAGGATTAGGCTACACCTTC.

The chain joins TRBV5-1 to TRBJ1-4, with a tentative D call TRBD1 (5 bases). Looked up from germline, CDR1 is SGHRS and CDR2 is YFSETQ. The CDR3 runs to 15 residues. The V and J ends lost 4 bases and 1 base respectively, with 11 bases between them. CDR3 DNA: TGCGCCAGCAGCGAGGAAAGGGGAACTAATGAAAAACTGTTTTTT. Protein sequence: CASSEERGTNEKLFF.

This chain connects TRBV29-1 to TRBJ1-5; the D gene is possibly TRBD1 (5 bases). CDR1 is SQVTM, CDR2 ANQGSEA, per germline. The CDR3 extends over 15 amino acids. Trimming stripped 6 bases from V and 2 bases from J, with 17 bases between. The CDR3 DNA reads as TGCAGCGTCGCTGGGTGGGGGGGTGGCAATCAGCCCCAGCATTTT. Protein sequence: CSVAGWGGGNQPQHF.

The chain uses TRBV19 and TRBJ1-2; D possibly corresponds to TRBD1 (6 bases). The germline V gene encodes CDR1 LNHDA and CDR2 SQIVND (reference sequence). This CDR3 region has 15 residues. Trimming removed 5 bases at V and 3 bases at J, with 16 bases between. CDR3 in DNA: TGTGCCAGTAGTTGGGGGGCACTCTCTTACTATGGCTACACCTTC. Translating gives CASSWGALSYYGYTF.

The chain recombines TRBV10-3 with TRBJ2-3; maybe TRBD2 (6 bases). The CDR3 is made up of 16 amino acids. The V gene lost 0 bases and the J gene lost 0 bases, with 10 bases spanning the gap. CDR1 and CDR2 (germline): ENHRY, SYGVKD. The CDR3 sequence: CAISESTRRSTDTQYF. The CDR3 coding sequence is TGTGCCATCAGTGAGTCGACTAGACGGAGCACAGATACGCAGTATTTT.

This clone occurred a few times. The chain has TRBV7-9 and TRBJ2-5; D call uncertain. Looked up from germline, CDR1 is SEHNR and CDR2 is FQNEAQ (reference sequence). There are 12 residues in the CDR3. V was trimmed by 2 bases and J by 4 bases, leaving 5 bases between them. The CDR3 spells CASSLQGETQYF. The CDR3 DNA reads TGTGCCAGCAGCTTACAAGGAGAGACCCAGTACTTC.

The chain links TRBV28 to TRBJ2-7; TRBD2 matches 8 bases. Germline V gives CDR1 MDHEN, CDR2 SYDVKM. Trimming at V came to 5 bases and at J to 2 bases, leaving 8 bases not matched to a gene. This CDR3 comprises 15 residues. The CDR3, as DNA: TGTGCCAGCAGTGTTACTAGCGGAGACCCCTACGAGCAGTACTTC. This gives the protein CASSVTSGDPYEQYF.

This rearrangement joins TRBV19 to TRBJ2-5; 7 positions agree with TRBD1. The CDR3 contains 14 residues. Germline V gene sequence: CDR1 LNHDA, CDR2 SQIVND (reference sequence). The V segment lost 4 bases and the J segment 0 bases; nucleotides outside the gene matches: 2. This CDR3 reads CASSTQGNQETQYF. The CDR3 region has the DNA TGTGCCAGTAGTACACAGGGGAACCAAGAGACCCAGTACTTC.

V is TRBV13 and J is TRBJ1-5; D gene unclear. Per germline, CDR1 PRHDT and CDR2 FYEKMQ (reference sequence). This CDR3 has 14 amino acids. The germline V and J ends were trimmed by 1 base and 1 base, with 5 bases remaining between them. The CDR3, as DNA: TGTGCCAGCAGCTTAGTAGGGAGCAATCAGCCCCAGCATTTT. Translated: CASSLVGSNQPQHF.

This chain uses TRBV6-5 with TRBJ1-5, with 7 bases fitting TRBD1. The V gene end was trimmed by 0 bases and the J gene end by 4 bases; junction bases not matched to a gene: 6. The CDR3 has 16 residues. Per the germline V gene, CDR1 is MNHEY and CDR2 is SVGAGI. The CDR3 spells CASSYSPAGGNQPQHF. CDR3 nucleotide sequence: TGTGCCAGCAGTTACTCCCCAGCAGGGGGGAATCAGCCCCAGCATTTT.

J is TRBJ1-2 and V is TRBV18; D possibly corresponds to TRBD1 (6 bases). The germline gives CDR1 KGHSH, CDR2 LQKENI. V lost 3 bases, J lost 5 bases, and 13 bases lay in between. The CDR3 contains 14 residues. The CDR3 loop reads CASSPGPGQYGYTF. In DNA form, the CDR3 reads TGTGCCAGCTCACCGGGTCCAGGACAGTATGGCTACACCTTC.

The CDR3 DNA reads TGTGCCAGCAGTAGCCTTCCGGGACAGGGTTATGGCTACACCTTC. Translated, it gives CASSSLPGQGYGYTF. The chain couples TRBV6-1 to TRBJ1-2; 9 positions agree with TRBD1. The length of the CDR3 is 15 residues. Germline CDR1 and CDR2: MNHNS and SASEGT. The junction had 9 bases not matched to a gene; V was cut back by 5 bases and J by 5 bases.

CDR3 sequence: CASSYTPDRGVLFF. The DNA of the CDR3 is TGTGCCAGCAGTTACACCCCGGACCGGGGGGTCCTGTTTTTT. The V call is TRBV6-5, the J call TRBJ1-4, with a weak D call TRBD1 (5 bases). Germline loops: CDR1 MNHEY, CDR2 SVGAGI. CDR3 length: 14 amino acids. V was cut by 2 bases and J by 14 bases, with 18 bases left in between.

Concerning this clone: Other DNA sequences in this specimen translate into the identical CDR3. The rearrangement links TRBV15 to TRBJ1-5; the D is unclear. There are 14 residues in the CDR3. Germline values: CDR1 LNHNV, CDR2 YYDKDF (reference sequence). The ends were cut back, 0 bases at V and 2 bases at J, with 5 bases in the middle. The CDR3 DNA is TGTGCCACCAGCAGAGACCGAGGCAATCAGCCCCAGCATTTT. The encoded protein is CATSRDRGNQPQHF.

CDR3 DNA: TGTGCCAGCAGCCTCCAGACGAACACTGAAGCTTTCTTT. Translation: CASSLQTNTEAFF. The V and J genes are TRBV27 and TRBJ1-1, with unresolved D. The CDR3 extends over 13 amino acids. The germline V gene has CDR1 MNHEY and CDR2 SMNVEV (reference sequence). V lost 6 bases, J lost 1 base, and 9 bases lay in between.

The chain has TRBV5-1 and TRBJ2-7; D is undetermined. CDR3 size: 13 residues. Looked up from germline, CDR1 is SGHRS and CDR2 is YFSETQ. Trimming cost V 2 bases and J 4 bases, with 10 bases left between them. In nucleotides, the CDR3 is TGCGCCAGCAGCTTCGGGTTTTTGTACGAGCAGTACTTC. Encoded protein: CASSFGFLYEQYF.

The chain uses TRBV4-2 and TRBJ2-7, with D possibly TRBD2 on 6 matching bases. CDR1 is LGHNA and CDR2 is YNFKEQ in the germline V gene. Trimming took off 0 bases at V and 4 bases at J, with 10 bases between the two ends. The CDR3 has 14 residues. For the CDR3, the DNA is TGTGCCAGCAGCCAAGATACGACTAGGTACGAGCAGTACTTC. The encoded protein is CASSQDTTRYEQYF.

The V gene is TRBV18, the J gene TRBJ1-4; D is uncertain. With 0 bases removed from V and 7 bases from J, the gap between germline ends came to 12 bases. The CDR3 runs 15 residues. Germline V CDR1 and CDR2: KGHSH, LQKENI. This CDR3 reads CASSPPGIPSEKLFF. CDR3 in DNA: TGTGCCAGCTCACCACCGGGCATACCGAGTGAAAAACTGTTTTTT.